This T cell receptor (beta chain) was sequenced during a study of shared clonotypes between healthy human individuals. Of note for this clone: Its antigen is unidentified.

The CDR3 has 14 amino acids. Germline CDR1 and CDR2: MNHNS and SASEGT. V was cut by 5 bases and J by 3 bases, with 12 bases left in between. Produced via immunoSEQ multiplex PCR; TCRdb's table is partial and in-frame only. The sample shows over a million clones, around 78% of them seen only once. The study's findings and limits: Among several donors, roughly 5% of naive CD4 clonotypes were found in common.

Memory CD4+ cells were the fraction left after CD45RA+ naive selection. The sequencing sample was made of memory CD4+ T cells from PBMCs. As for subset: CD45RA-negative fraction. The chain is built from TRBV6-1 and TRBJ2-3; D call uncertain. This TCR derives from a man between 18 and 35 years old in good health. Some clones in this sample may be carry-over from other donors' samples. The CDR3, as DNA: TGTGCCAGCAGTCTACAGCATCGGACAGATACGCAGTATTTT. This codes for CASSLQHRTDTQYF.